This T cell receptor beta chain was identified during a study of CD8 T cells in ankylosing spondylitis. One entry per CDR3 protein results from TCRdb running MiXCR on the 5' RACE reads. Of under 450,000 distinct CDR3 sequences in the sample, 17% were seen once. The CDR3 consists of 11 residues. CDR1 is SGDLS, CDR2 YYNGEE, per germline. The study's findings and limits: Ankylosing spondylitis blood seemed to carry a telltale TCR beta motif made of several highly homologous variants. Enrichment of disease-linked clones was reportedly significant in matched ankylosing spondylitis synovial fluid.

For this clonotype: Its antigen remains unknown. The germline gene is not matched at one end of the junction; a read error may be the cause.

V usage is TRBV9 and J usage is TRBJ2-1; possible D gene TRBD2, 5 bases. The sample was blood, either unsorted or a sorted T cell fraction (not recorded which). The TCR was taken from a male donor with ankylosing spondylitis. The CDR3 DNA reads TGTGCCAGCAGCTCAGGACTTAGTATCCTCTTC. Protein: CASSSGLSILF. Filled out from reference TRBV9 and TRBJ2-1, the complete variable domain reads DSGVTQTPKHLITATGQRVTLRCSPRSGDLSVYWYQQSLDQGLQFLIQYYNGEERAKGNILERFSAQQFPDLHSELNLSSLELGDSALYFCASSSGLSILFGPGTRLTVL.